The TCR beta chain under discussion was sequenced for a study of T cell responses to AZD1222 COVID-19 vaccine. Pooled samples include second doses given at about 4 or 12 weeks. V trimming: 4 bases; J trimming: 6 bases; junction bases outside the gene matches: 9. Looked up from germline, CDR1 is SQVTM and CDR2 is ANQGSEA. The CDR3 totals 15 residues. TCRdb keeps only in-frame clones here, not all; method: immunoSEQ multiplex PCR. The top ten hold 1.9% of the sample, which has about 130,000 clones, about 90% seen once. Study-level results: Seropositivity was recorded at baseline in only a handful of AZD1222 recipients.

A word on this clone: Antigen specificity is unknown.

J is TRBJ1-1 and V is TRBV29-1; TRBD1 aligns across 12 bases. This specimen was peripheral blood, taken 28 days after the second AZD1222 dose. This TCR was sampled from an adult who received the AZD1222 COVID-19 vaccine. DNA of the CDR3: TGCAGCGTTGTGGACGGGGGACAGGGGGCCCCTGAAGCTTTCTTT. Translating gives CSVVDGGQGAPEAFF.